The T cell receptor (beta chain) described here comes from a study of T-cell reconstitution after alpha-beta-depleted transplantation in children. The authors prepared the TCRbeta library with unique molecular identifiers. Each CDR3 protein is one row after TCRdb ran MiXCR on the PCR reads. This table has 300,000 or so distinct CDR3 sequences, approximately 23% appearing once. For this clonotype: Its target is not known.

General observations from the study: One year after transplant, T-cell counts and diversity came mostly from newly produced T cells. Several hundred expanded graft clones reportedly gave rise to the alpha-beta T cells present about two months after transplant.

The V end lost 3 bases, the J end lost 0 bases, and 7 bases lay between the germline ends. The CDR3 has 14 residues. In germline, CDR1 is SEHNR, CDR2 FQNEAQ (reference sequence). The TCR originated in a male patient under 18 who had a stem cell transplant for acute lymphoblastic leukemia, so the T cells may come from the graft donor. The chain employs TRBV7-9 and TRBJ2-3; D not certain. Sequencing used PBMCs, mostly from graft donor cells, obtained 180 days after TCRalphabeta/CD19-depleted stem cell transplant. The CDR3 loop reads CASSFLISTDTQYF. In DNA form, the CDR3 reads TGTGCCAGCAGCTTCCTGATTAGCACAGATACGCAGTATTTT.